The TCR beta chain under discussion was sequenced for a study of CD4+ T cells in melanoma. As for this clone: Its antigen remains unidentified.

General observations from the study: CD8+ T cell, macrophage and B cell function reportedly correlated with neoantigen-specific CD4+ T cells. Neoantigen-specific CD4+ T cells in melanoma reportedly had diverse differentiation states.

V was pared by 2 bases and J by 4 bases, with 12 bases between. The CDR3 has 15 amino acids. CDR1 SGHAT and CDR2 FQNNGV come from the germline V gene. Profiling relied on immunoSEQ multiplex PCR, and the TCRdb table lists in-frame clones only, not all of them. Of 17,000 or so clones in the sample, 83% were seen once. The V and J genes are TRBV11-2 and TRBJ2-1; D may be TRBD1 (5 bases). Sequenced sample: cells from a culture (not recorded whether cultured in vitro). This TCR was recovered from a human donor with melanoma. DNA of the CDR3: TGTGCCAGCAGCTTAATGGGGCAAGATTACAATGAGCAGTTCTTC. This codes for CASSLMGQDYNEQFF.